This passage covers 24 T cell receptor beta chains from one sample sequenced in a study of T cell repertoires in cytomegalovirus infection. TCRdb processed the reads anew with MiXCR; each CDR3 protein has one entry. The top ten clones hold around 20% of a sample with around 340,000 distinct CDR3 sequences, almost 30% of them seen once. Their antigen targets remain unknown. This sample comprised cultured PBMCs, obtained from culture after CMV antigen stimulation. These receptors were obtained from a human donor in good health (CMV status not recorded). Some clones in this sample may be carry-over from other donors' samples.

The chain uses TRBV5-1 and TRBJ1-4, with a weak D call TRBD1 (6 bases). This CDR3 spans 16 amino acids. Germline-derived CDR1 and CDR2 are SGHRS and YFSETQ. Trimming took off 3 bases at V and 0 bases at J, with 12 bases between the two ends. Here the CDR3 reads CASSSEGGATNEKLFF. CDR3 DNA: TGCGCCAGCAGCTCGGAAGGGGGAGCAACTAATGAAAAACTGTTTTTT.

This clonotype occurred many times. The chain is built from TRBV10-3 and TRBJ1-6, with D perhaps TRBD1 (5 bases). In germline, CDR1 is ENHRY, CDR2 SYGVKD. The CDR3 is 16 residues long. The germline V and J ends were trimmed by 8 bases and 0 bases, with 14 bases remaining between them. The CDR3 coding sequence is TGTGCCATCCGGGACGGGAAGAGCTCCTATAATTCACCCCTCCACTTT. This codes for CAIRDGKSSYNSPLHF.

This clonotype was recorded a few times. The J gene is TRBJ2-4, the V gene TRBV7-8; D might be TRBD1 (5 bases). The CDR3 is 13 amino acids. Per the germline V gene, CDR1 is SGHVS and CDR2 is FQNEAQ. Deletions cut 5 bases from V and 5 bases from J, with 10 bases between. CDR3 protein: CASSPLTENIQYF. The CDR3 region has the DNA TGTGCCAGCAGCCCACTGACAGAAAACATTCAGTACTTC.

This clonotype was found many times. V and J are TRBV7-8 and TRBJ1-6; 9 bases are a match to TRBD1. This CDR3 is 16 amino acids long. The trim removed 0 bases at V and 8 bases at J, leaving 5 bases unmatched. CDR1 SGHVS and CDR2 FQNEAQ come from the germline V gene. CDR3 sequence: CASSLAGTGLDSPLHF. CDR3 nucleotide sequence: TGTGCCAGCAGCTTAGCTGGGACAGGGTTGGATTCACCCCTCCACTTT.

V is TRBV28 and J is TRBJ2-7, with 11 bases that match TRBD1. The CDR3 runs to 15 residues. The V gene's germline CDR1 is MDHEN and CDR2 SYDVKM. V was clipped by 1 base and J by 2 bases; unmatched bases: 1. The CDR3 region has the DNA TGTGCCAGCAGTTTATTGGGACAGGGGGCCTACGAGCAGTACTTC. It is translated as CASSLLGQGAYEQYF.

The chain couples TRBV19 to TRBJ1-2; unclear D gene. CDR1 is LNHDA and CDR2 is SQIVND in the germline V gene (reference sequence). The CDR3 spans 12 residues. V lost 2 bases to trimming and J lost 3 bases, with 4 bases between them. The CDR3: CASSIQDYGYTF. In DNA form, the CDR3 reads TGTGCCAGTAGTATACAGGACTATGGCTACACCTTC.

The rearrangement joins TRBV10-3 to TRBJ1-1, with 7 positions matching TRBD1. The CDR3 is made up of 13 amino acids. Germline V CDR1 and CDR2: ENHRY, SYGVKD. With V trimmed by 10 bases and J by 0 bases, 5 bases remained unmatched. CDR3 sequence: CATSQGMNTEAFF. CDR3 nucleotides: TGTGCCACCTCACAGGGGATGAACACTGAAGCTTTCTTT.

The chain carries TRBV4-1 and TRBJ2-1; 9 nucleotides match TRBD2. The CDR3 is made up of 18 amino acids. Germline CDR1 reads MGHRA; CDR2 reads YSYEKL. With 3 bases clipped from V and 0 bases from J, the junction kept 9 bases outside the gene matches. The CDR3 DNA reads as TGCGCCAGCAGCCAGGGGAGACTAGCGGTAAGCTCCTACAATGAGCAGTTCTTC. It is translated as CASSQGRLAVSSYNEQFF.

This chain uses TRBV27 with TRBJ2-1; no definite D call. Trimming removed 3 bases from V and 8 bases from J, with 5 bases in between. The CDR3 has 11 residues. The germline gives CDR1 MNHEY, CDR2 SMNVEV (reference sequence). CDR3 nucleotide sequence: TGTGCCAGCAGTTTCCGGGATGAGCAGTTCTTC. As protein: CASSFRDEQFF.

This chain links TRBV3-1 with TRBJ2-7; 7 nucleotides agree with TRBD1. Germline CDR1 and CDR2: LGHDT and YNNKEL (reference sequence). Unmatched junction bases numbered 14, after V lost 0 bases and J lost 6 bases. CDR3 size: 17 residues. The CDR3 here is CASSQDGRRQGRREQYF. CDR3 in DNA: TGTGCCAGCAGCCAAGATGGCCGTCGACAGGGAAGACGCGAGCAGTACTTC.

This rearrangement joins TRBV29-1 to TRBJ1-2; 7 nucleotides align to TRBD1. The V gene's germline CDR1 is SQVTM and CDR2 ANQGSEA. The ends lost 6 bases at V and 8 bases at J; junction bases unmatched: 12. The CDR3 has 13 amino acids. The CDR3 loop reads CSVLTGELRGYTF. CDR3 nucleotide sequence: TGCAGCGTGTTAACAGGGGAACTTAGAGGCTACACCTTC. Full variable domain (rest looked up from reference TRBV29-1 and TRBJ1-2): SAVISQKPSRDICQRGTSLTIQCQVDSQVTMMFWYRQQPGQSLTLIATANQGSEATYESGFVIDKFPISRPNLTFSTLTVSNMSPEDSSIYLCSVLTGELRGYTFGSGTRLTVV.

There are a few counts of this clonotype. The chain couples TRBV27 to TRBJ1-2, with D possibly TRBD1 on 6 matching bases. Germline CDR1 MNHEY, CDR2 SMNVEV (reference sequence). The V end was cut by 6 bases, the J end by 5 bases, with 13 bases between. The CDR3 contains 13 residues. CDR3 sequence: CASSPGVDYGYTF. CDR3 nucleotides: TGTGCCAGCAGCCCAGGGGTTGATTATGGCTACACCTTC.

This clonotype was found a few times. The chain carries TRBV7-9 and TRBJ1-3; tentatively, D is TRBD1 (5 bases). This CDR3 is 15 amino acids long. Germline CDR1 and CDR2: SEHNR and FQNEAQ (reference sequence). Between the trimmed V and J ends, which lost 0 bases and 8 bases, there was a span of 14 bases. CDR3 sequence: CASSLAGARGDTIYF. The CDR3 bases are TGTGCCAGCAGCTTAGCCGGGGCCCGGGGAGACACCATATATTTT. The full variable domain, rest sourced from reference TRBV7-9 and TRBJ1-3, is DTGVSQNPRHKITKRGQNVTFRCDPISEHNRLYWYRQTLGQGPEFLTYFQNEAQLEKSRLLSDRFSAERPKGSFSTLEIQRTEQGDSAMYLCASSLAGARGDTIYFGEGSWLTVV.

This clonotype was seen at least ten times. The chain joins TRBV7-8 to TRBJ2-5; no definite D call. CDR1 SGHVS and CDR2 FQNEAQ come from the germline V gene. V lost 5 bases and J 4 bases, leaving 17 bases between the germline ends. This CDR3 spans 15 amino acids. CDR3 protein: CASSPLPLVRETQYF. The CDR3, as DNA: TGTGCCAGCAGCCCCCTCCCCCTAGTCCGAGAGACCCAGTACTTC.

The gene calls are TRBV2 and TRBJ1-5; the D is unclear. V dropped 1 base and J dropped 0 bases, with 7 bases sitting between them. The germline CDR1 and CDR2 sequences are SNHLY and FYNNEI. The CDR3 has 15 residues. CDR3 amino acids: CASSEGSVSNQPQHF. As DNA, the CDR3 is TGTGCCAGCAGTGAAGGGTCAGTTAGCAATCAGCCCCAGCATTTT.

The chain employs TRBV27 and TRBJ1-4, with D possibly being TRBD1 (5 bases). V lost 6 bases and J 5 bases, leaving 16 bases between the germline ends. Per germline, CDR1 MNHEY and CDR2 SMNVEV (reference sequence). The CDR3 contains 15 residues. CDR3 residues: CASRSPRDKNEKLFF. In DNA form, the CDR3 reads TGTGCCAGCAGATCACCCAGGGATAAGAATGAAAAACTGTTTTTT.

The chain links TRBV6-2 or TRBV6-3 to TRBJ2-1, with 7 bases matching TRBD2. V shed 2 bases and J 3 bases; nucleotides not matched to a gene: 10. The CDR3 is made up of 17 amino acids. From germline, CDR1 is MNHEY and CDR2 SVGEGT. The CDR3 DNA follows: TGTGCCAGCAGTTACGGCGAGGGGAGGGCCGGCTACAATGAGCAGTTCTTC. As protein: CASSYGEGRAGYNEQFF.

V is TRBV29-1 and J is TRBJ1-2; no firm D call. CDR1 and CDR2 from the germline V gene are SQVTM and ANQGSEA. CDR3 length equals 13 residues. V was trimmed by 4 bases and J by 4 bases, leaving 13 bases between them. CDR3 residues: CSVAPPEAYGYTF. CDR3 sequence (DNA): TGCAGCGTTGCGCCACCTGAGGCCTATGGCTACACCTTC. The full variable domain, with the rest looked up from reference TRBV29-1 and TRBJ1-2, is SAVISQKPSRDICQRGTSLTIQCQVDSQVTMMFWYRQQPGQSLTLIATANQGSEATYESGFVIDKFPISRPNLTFSTLTVSNMSPEDSSIYLCSVAPPEAYGYTFGSGTRLTVV.

The chain is built from TRBV7-2 and TRBJ2-2, with a possible D match to TRBD2 (6 bases). The V end lost 4 bases, the J end lost 5 bases, and 8 bases lay between the germline ends. Looked up from germline, CDR1 is SGHTA and CDR2 is FQGNSA. The CDR3 consists of 13 residues. CDR3 residues: CASSYGGTGELFF. In nucleotides, the CDR3 is TGTGCCAGCAGCTACGGGGGAACCGGGGAGCTGTTTTTT.

The chain has TRBV7-3 and TRBJ2-1; 12 bases are shared with TRBD2. J was trimmed by 8 bases and V by 5 bases; bases with no gene match: 7. From germline, CDR1 is SGHTA and CDR2 FQGTGA. The CDR3 totals 15 residues. DNA for the CDR3: TGTGCCAGCAGCCAACTAGCGGGGGGTACCCATGAGCAGTTCTTC. Its protein is CASSQLAGGTHEQFF.

The chain carries TRBV20-1 and TRBJ2-3; tentative D call: TRBD2 (7 bases). Trimming took off 0 bases at V and 1 base at J, with 14 bases between the two ends. Germline V gene lookup returns CDR1 DFQATT and CDR2 SNEGSKA (reference sequence). The length of the CDR3 is 16 residues. The DNA of the CDR3 is TGCAGTGCTAGAGATGTTAGGCGGGGGCGCACAGATACGCAGTATTTT. Translation: CSARDVRRGRTDTQYF.

This clonotype was observed a few times. The chain couples TRBV3-1 to TRBJ2-7, with 13 positions matching TRBD2. CDR3 length: 14 residues. Per germline, CDR1 LGHDT and CDR2 YNNKEL (reference sequence). V lost 8 bases and J lost 9; bases outside the gene matches: 10. The CDR3 coding sequence is TGTGCCAGCGCCACGGGACTAGCGGGAAAGGGGCAGTACTTC. This translates into CASATGLAGKGQYF.

This clonotype has more than one count but fewer than ten. This chain uses TRBV5-1 with TRBJ1-2; D gene uncertain. Trimming stripped 5 bases from V and 8 bases from J, with 16 bases between. Germline V CDR1 and CDR2: SGHRS, YFSETQ. This CDR3 is built from 13 residues. The CDR3 nucleotides read TGCGCCAGCAGTGCGGCAGCAGACGGCGGCTACACCTTC. Its translation: CASSAAADGGYTF. Looking up the rest from reference TRBV5-1 and TRBJ1-2 gives the full variable domain: KAGVTQTPRYLIKTRGQQVTLSCSPISGHRSVSWYQQTPGQGLQFLFEYFSETQRNKGNFPGRFSGRQFSNSRSEMNVSTLELGDSALYLCASSAAADGGYTFGSGTRLTVV.

The CDR3 coding sequence is TGTGCCGTAAAAGGGGCTAGCGGGACGATCTCCTACAATGAGCAGTTCTTC. This codes for CAVKGASGTISYNEQFF. This chain links TRBV10-3 with TRBJ2-1; TRBD2 matches at 9 bases. Per the germline V gene, CDR1 is ENHRY and CDR2 is SYGVKD. Losses at the gene ends were 11 bases for V and 0 bases for J; bases not matched to a gene: 14. CDR3 size: 17 residues.